Following are 9 T cell receptor beta chains from one sample sequenced in a study of cytomegalovirus exposure and HLA in healthy donors (dated by TCRdb to the late 2010s). Receptor amplification or capture employed the immunoSEQ multiplex PCR assay. A mixture of 60 forward primers for TCR Vbeta segments and 13 reverse primers for TCR Jbeta segments was used in the multiplex PCR. Sourced from immuneACCESS, this table was stored by TCRdb with only in-frame sequences that have V and J called. A share of the clones is absent; for the studies checked, an unresolved V gene accounts for under half, and the remainder has no known explanation. For this sample the table gives roughly 190,000 clones, of which 79% were detected only once. The ten largest make up over 1.5% of the sample. Material: PBMCs. All receptors derive from a girl under 18 in good health and CMV-seropositive.

This chain connects TRBV27 to TRBJ2-2, with 7 bases that match TRBD1. V lost 3 bases, J lost 1 base, and 2 bases stayed unmatched. The CDR3 extends over 15 amino acids. Germline V gene data show CDR1 as MNHEY and CDR2 as SMNVEV (reference sequence). CDR3 in DNA: TGTGCCAGCAGTTTCGGGACAGAGAACACCGGGGAGCTGTTTTTT. Its protein is CASSFGTENTGELFF.

The rearrangement links TRBV6-5 to TRBJ2-2; D is possibly TRBD1 (6 bases). The CDR3 length is 15 residues. The germline CDR1 and CDR2 sequences are MNHEY and SVGAGI. Trimming stripped 6 bases from V and 4 bases from J, with 15 bases between. Here the CDR3 DNA reads TGTGCCAGCAGCCTATCCAGGGGCGTCACCGGGGAGCTGTTTTTT. Translated, it gives CASSLSRGVTGELFF.

The J gene is TRBJ2-3, the V gene TRBV25-1; D is ambiguous. The CDR3 runs to 12 residues. CDR1 is MGHDK and CDR2 is SYGVNS in the germline V gene. Trimming pared 6 bases from V and 6 bases from J, leaving 10 bases between. The CDR3 DNA is TGTGCCAGCAGCGCTTTGGAGGATACGCAGTATTTT. Translation gives CASSALEDTQYF. Full variable domain (missing parts from reference TRBV25-1 and TRBJ2-3): EADIYQTPRYLVIGTGKKITLECSQTMGHDKMYWYQQDPGMELHLIHYSYGVNSTEKGDLSSESTVSRIRTEHFPLTLESARPSHTSQYLCASSALEDTQYFGPGTRLTVL.

The V call is TRBV11-2, the J call TRBJ2-1; D might be TRBD2 (5 bases). The germline V gene encodes CDR1 SGHAT and CDR2 FQNNGV. Trimming shortened V by 5 bases and J by 9 bases, and 14 bases separated the two germline ends. CDR3 length: 13 amino acids. The CDR3 sequence is CASSATSPSEQFF. The CDR3 DNA reads TGTGCCAGCAGCGCAACTAGTCCCAGTGAGCAGTTCTTC.

V gene TRBV28 combines with J gene TRBJ2-3; TRBD2 is a possible D gene (6 bases). Germline V gene data show CDR1 as MDHEN and CDR2 as SYDVKM. V dropped 3 bases and J dropped 2 bases, with 12 bases sitting between them. CDR3 length: 15 amino acids. CDR3 nucleotides: TGTGCCAGCAGTTTGTCGGGACTCCACACAGATACGCAGTATTTT. It translates to CASSLSGLHTDTQYF.

CDR3 nucleotides: TGTGCCAGCAGCTTAGATTGGACAGGGCGGCTCGTTGGCTACACCTTC. It encodes CASSLDWTGRLVGYTF. This rearrangement joins TRBV11-2 to TRBJ1-2; 8 positions match TRBD1. After removal of 0 bases from V and 7 bases from J, the junction contained 10 bases not matched to a gene. Germline V gene sequence: CDR1 SGHAT, CDR2 FQNNGV. The CDR3 loop spans 16 amino acids.

The CDR3 protein is CATGAGAPSTDTQYF. CDR3 DNA sequence: TGTGCCACAGGGGCAGGGGCTCCCAGCACAGATACGCAGTATTTT. The V gene is TRBV10-3, the J gene TRBJ2-3, with D perhaps matching TRBD1 (6 bases). Trimming pared 10 bases from V and 0 bases from J, leaving 17 bases between. CDR1 ENHRY and CDR2 SYGVKD come from the germline V gene. This CDR3 spans 15 amino acids.

The J gene is TRBJ2-2, the V gene TRBV29-1, with a tentative D call TRBD1 (6 bases). V was shortened by 7 bases and J by 4 bases, with 16 bases between the two germline ends. This CDR3 has 14 residues. CDR1 is SQVTM, CDR2 ANQGSEA, per germline. The CDR3 loop reads CSAEVGGSTGELFF. CDR3 nucleotide sequence: TGCAGCGCGGAAGTAGGGGGATCCACCGGGGAGCTGTTTTTT.

This clone came up once. The genes are TRBV4-1 and TRBJ2-7; 7 bases are shared with TRBD2. V dropped 4 bases and J dropped 0; count of bases not matched to a gene: 6. The V gene's germline CDR1 is MGHRA and CDR2 YSYEKL. The CDR3 extends over 15 amino acids. This CDR3 is CASSPRGVSSYEQYF. The CDR3 DNA sequence: TGCGCCAGCAGCCCCCGGGGGGTCAGCTCCTACGAGCAGTACTTC.